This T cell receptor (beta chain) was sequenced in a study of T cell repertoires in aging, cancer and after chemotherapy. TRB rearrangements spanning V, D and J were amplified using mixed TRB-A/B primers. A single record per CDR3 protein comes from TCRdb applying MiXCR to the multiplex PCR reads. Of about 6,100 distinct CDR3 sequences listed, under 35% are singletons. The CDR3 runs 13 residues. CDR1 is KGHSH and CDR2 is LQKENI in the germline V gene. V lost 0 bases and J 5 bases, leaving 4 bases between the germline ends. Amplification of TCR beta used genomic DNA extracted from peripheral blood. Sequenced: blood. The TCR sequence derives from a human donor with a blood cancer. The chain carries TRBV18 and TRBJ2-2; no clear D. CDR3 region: CASSPPETGELFF. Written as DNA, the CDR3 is TGTGCCAGCTCACCACCTGAGACCGGGGAGCTGTTTTTT.